The following is a TCR beta chain sequence with its context. The sample comes from a study of blood T cell repertoires in COVID-19. CDR1 and CDR2 from the germline V gene are SGHDN and FVKESK. The CDR3 covers 16 residues. V lost 3 bases and J lost 4; bases outside the gene matches: 5. Original analysis: Nucleated cell number was recorded as an estimate derived from reference gene primer amplification. Measured with immunoSEQ multiplex PCR; TCRdb has only the in-frame clones, and not every one. V, J and clone size are those of that table, while D and trimming were read from the DNA. This sample has some 200,000 clones, with approximately 80% found just once.

The chain uses TRBV14 and TRBJ2-5; 13 positions agree with TRBD2. The receptor's source is a man in his fifties with active or convalescent COVID-19. The sequencing sample was made of peripheral blood. Here the CDR3 reads CASSQELAGGRETQYF. CDR3 nucleotide sequence: TGTGCCAGCAGCCAGGAACTAGCGGGGGGGAGAGAGACCCAGTACTTC. Complete variable domain (other parts from reference TRBV14 and TRBJ2-5): EAGVTQFPSHSVIEKGQTVTLRCDPISGHDNLYWYRRVMGKEIKFLLHFVKESKQDESGMPNNRFLAERTGGTYSTLKVQPAELEDSGVYFCASSQELAGGRETQYFGPGTRLLVL.